Presented here are 3 T cell receptor beta chains from one specimen sequenced in a study. TCRdb reprocessed the 5' RACE reads with MiXCR, giving one entry per CDR3 protein. The sample lists fewer than 60,000 distinct CDR3 sequences; 25% to 30% were seen once. The sequenced sample consisted of naive CD4+ T cells sorted from blood. Subset in this sample: naive CD4+ T cells, CD4+CD45RA+CD25-. These receptor sequences come from a female donor with breast cancer.

This chain joins TRBV7-8 and TRBJ1-5; D not certain. This CDR3 has 13 residues. Between the trimmed V and J ends, which lost 2 bases and 4 bases, there was a span of 6 bases. The germline CDR1 and CDR2 sequences are SGHVS and FQNEAQ. For the CDR3, the DNA is TGTGCCAGCAGCTTAAGATTGAATCAGCCCCAGCATTTT. Its protein product is CASSLRLNQPQHF.

The CDR3: CASSRGRGEAFF. The CDR3 DNA is TGTGCCAGCAGCCGGGGCAGGGGCGAAGCTTTCTTT. The chain joins TRBV7-9 to TRBJ1-1, with D possibly matching TRBD1 (6 bases). V was clipped by 5 bases and J by 8 bases, with 12 bases between them. This CDR3 spans 12 amino acids. CDR1 SEHNR and CDR2 FQNEAQ come from the germline V gene (reference sequence).

This clonotype was observed a handful of times. V and J are TRBV20-1 and TRBJ2-3, with D perhaps matching TRBD2 (7 bases). V dropped 0 bases and J dropped 2 bases, with 18 bases sitting between them. CDR3 length: 17 residues. Germline V CDR1 and CDR2: DFQATT, SNEGSKA (reference sequence). CDR3 nucleotide sequence: TGCAGTGCTAGAGAAGGAGGCGGGGGCTCCTCCACAGATACGCAGTATTTT. Its protein product is CSAREGGGGSSTDTQYF.